This paragraph covers one T cell receptor beta chain sequence. Its antigen remains unidentified. With 5 bases clipped from V and 2 bases from J, the junction kept 6 bases outside the gene matches. Germline V gene lookup returns CDR1 SGHAT and CDR2 FQDESV (reference sequence). CDR3 length: 15 amino acids. This sample was included in a study of metastatic and nonmetastatic thyroid tumors. Study information: Peripheral blood and tumor or nodule samples from malignant and benign thyroid patients were compared.

Thyroid surgery had not been preceded by any treatment in any patient. TCRdb re-clonotyped the PCR reads via MiXCR. The data show fewer than 40,000 clones, with approximately 31% seen just once and approximately 16% held by the top ten. Study-level findings and limits: The study reportedly found significantly higher TCR beta diversity in malignant thyroid tumors than benign nodules, in blood and tumor.

This chain connects TRBV11-1 to TRBJ2-1; TRBD1 agrees at 7 bases. Sequencing was done on a sample of tumor tissue. The TCR was taken from a female donor with papillary thyroid cancer or a benign thyroid nodule (not recorded which). Some clones in this sample may be carry-over from other donors' samples. For the CDR3, the DNA is TGTGCCAGCAGCCGACAGGGTAAGGCCTACAATGAGCAGTTCTTC. Its translation: CASSRQGKAYNEQFF.